The clone carrying this T cell receptor beta chain turned up a few times. Its antigen remains unidentified. Per germline, CDR1 MGHDK and CDR2 SYGVNS. This CDR3 has 12 amino acids. Trimming left V 7 bases short and J 4 bases short, with 8 bases between. 5'RACE template switching generated TCR cDNA, adding a universal primer site and UMIs. TCRdb re-called the 5' RACE reads with MiXCR, one entry per CDR3 protein. Of 180,000 or so distinct CDR3 sequences in the sample, about 11% are singletons; the top ten hold 36%. These data come from a study of T cells after yellow fever vaccination. The study, taken as a whole, reports: The secondary T-cell response peaked on day 5, not day 15, but was weaker. A small proportion of clonotypes was detected in both the CD4 and CD8 compartments.

V is TRBV25-1 and J is TRBJ2-1; D ambiguous. This clonotype was sampled from a man aged 18 to 30 who received the YFV17D yellow fever vaccine. The source material was CD8+ T cells sorted from PBMCs, sampled 15 days after the yellow fever booster vaccination. The CDR3 loop reads CASISPYNEQFF. CDR3 nucleotide sequence: TGTGCCAGCATTTCGCCTTACAATGAGCAGTTCTTC.